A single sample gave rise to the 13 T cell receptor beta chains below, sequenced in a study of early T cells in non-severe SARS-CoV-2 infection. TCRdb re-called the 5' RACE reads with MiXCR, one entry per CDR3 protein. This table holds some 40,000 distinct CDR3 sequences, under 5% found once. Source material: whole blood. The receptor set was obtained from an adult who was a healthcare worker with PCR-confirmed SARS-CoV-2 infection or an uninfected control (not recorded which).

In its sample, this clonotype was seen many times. The CDR3 sequence is CASSSGQGAGNQPQHF. Written as DNA, the CDR3 is TGTGCCAGCAGTTCCGGACAGGGGGCGGGCAATCAGCCCCAGCATTTT. V and J are TRBV12-3 or TRBV12-4 and TRBJ1-5, with TRBD1 matching 11 bases. CDR3 length equals 16 residues. V dropped 4 bases and J dropped 2; count of bases not matched to a gene: 4.

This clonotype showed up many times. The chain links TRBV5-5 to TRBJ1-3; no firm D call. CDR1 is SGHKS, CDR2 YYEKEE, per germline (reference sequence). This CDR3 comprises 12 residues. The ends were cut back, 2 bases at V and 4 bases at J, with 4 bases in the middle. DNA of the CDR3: TGTGCCAGCAGCTTTGAAGGAAACACCATATATTTT. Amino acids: CASSFEGNTIYF. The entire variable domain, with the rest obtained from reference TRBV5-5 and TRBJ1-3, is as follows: DAGVTQSPTHLIKTRGQQVTLRCSPISGHKSVSWYQQVLGQGPQFIFQYYEKEERGRGNFPDRFSARQFPNYSSELNVNALLLGDSALYLCASSFEGNTIYFGEGSWLTVV.

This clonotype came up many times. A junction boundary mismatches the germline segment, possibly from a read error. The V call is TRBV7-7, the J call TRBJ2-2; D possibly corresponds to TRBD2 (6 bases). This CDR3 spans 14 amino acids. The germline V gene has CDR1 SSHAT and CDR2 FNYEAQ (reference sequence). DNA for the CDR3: TGTGCTAGCAGCCCCCCCGGGGGTACCGGGGAGCTGTTTTTT. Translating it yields CASSPPGGTGELFF.

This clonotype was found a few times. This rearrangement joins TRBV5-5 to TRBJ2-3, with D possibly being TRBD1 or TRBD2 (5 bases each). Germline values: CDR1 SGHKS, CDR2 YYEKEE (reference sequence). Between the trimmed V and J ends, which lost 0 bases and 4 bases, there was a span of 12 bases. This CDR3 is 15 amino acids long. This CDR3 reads CASSLDFRGPDTQYF. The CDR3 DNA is TGTGCCAGCAGCTTGGATTTCCGGGGCCCAGATACGCAGTATTTT.

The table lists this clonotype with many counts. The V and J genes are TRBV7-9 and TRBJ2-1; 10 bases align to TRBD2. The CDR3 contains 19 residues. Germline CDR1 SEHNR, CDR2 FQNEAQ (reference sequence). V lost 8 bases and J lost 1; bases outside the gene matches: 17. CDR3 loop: CASAEGGLAGAASYNEQFF. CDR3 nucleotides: TGTGCCAGCGCGGAGGGAGGGCTAGCGGGAGCCGCTTCCTACAATGAGCAGTTCTTC. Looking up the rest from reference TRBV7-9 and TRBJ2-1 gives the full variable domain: DTGVSQNPRHKITKRGQNVTFRCDPISEHNRLYWYRQTLGQGPEFLTYFQNEAQLEKSRLLSDRFSAERPKGSFSTLEIQRTEQGDSAMYLCASAEGGLAGAASYNEQFFGPGTRLTVL.

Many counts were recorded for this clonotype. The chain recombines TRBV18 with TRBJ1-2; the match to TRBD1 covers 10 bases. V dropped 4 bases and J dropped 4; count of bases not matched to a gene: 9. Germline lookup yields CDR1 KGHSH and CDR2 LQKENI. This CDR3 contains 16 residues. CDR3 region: CASSLLDRGSRYGYTF. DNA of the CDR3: TGTGCCAGCTCACTACTGGACAGGGGGTCTCGCTATGGCTACACCTTC.

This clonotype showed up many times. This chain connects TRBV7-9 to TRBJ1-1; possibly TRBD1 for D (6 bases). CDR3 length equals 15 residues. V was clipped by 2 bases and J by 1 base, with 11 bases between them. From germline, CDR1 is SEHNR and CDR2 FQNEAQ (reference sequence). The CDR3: CASSLLLDRNTEAFF. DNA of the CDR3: TGTGCCAGCAGCTTATTACTGGACAGGAACACTGAAGCTTTCTTT.

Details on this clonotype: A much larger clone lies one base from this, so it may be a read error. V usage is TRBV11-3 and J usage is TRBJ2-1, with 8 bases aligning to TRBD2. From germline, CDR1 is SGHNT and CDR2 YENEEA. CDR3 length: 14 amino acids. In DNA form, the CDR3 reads TGTGTCAGCAGCTCCACTAGCGGATACAATGAGCAGTTCTTC. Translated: CVSSSTSGYNEQFF. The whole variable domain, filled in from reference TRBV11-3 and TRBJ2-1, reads EAGVVQSPRYKIIEKKQPVAFWCNPISGHNTLYWYLQNLGQGPELLIRYENEEAVDDSQLPKDRFSAERLKGVDSTLKIQPAELGDSAVYLCVSSSTSGYNEQFFGPGTRLTVL.

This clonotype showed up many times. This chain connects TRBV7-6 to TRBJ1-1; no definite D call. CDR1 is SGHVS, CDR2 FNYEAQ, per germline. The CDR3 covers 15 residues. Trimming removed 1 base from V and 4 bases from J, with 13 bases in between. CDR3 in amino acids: CASSLDEGFGTEAFF. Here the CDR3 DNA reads TGTGCCAGCAGCTTAGACGAGGGCTTTGGCACTGAAGCTTTCTTT.

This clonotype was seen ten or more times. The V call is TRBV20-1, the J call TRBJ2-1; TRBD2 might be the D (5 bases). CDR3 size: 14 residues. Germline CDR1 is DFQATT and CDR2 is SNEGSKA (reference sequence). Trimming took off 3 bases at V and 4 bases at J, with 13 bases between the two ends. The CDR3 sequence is CSARAPLEYNEQFF. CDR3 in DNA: TGCAGTGCTAGGGCCCCACTAGAATACAATGAGCAGTTCTTC.

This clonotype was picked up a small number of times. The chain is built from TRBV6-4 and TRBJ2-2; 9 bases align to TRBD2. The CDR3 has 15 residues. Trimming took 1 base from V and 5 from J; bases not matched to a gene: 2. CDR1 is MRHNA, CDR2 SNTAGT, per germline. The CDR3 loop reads CASSDLTSGTGELFF. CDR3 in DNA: TGTGCCAGCAGTGACTTGACTAGCGGAACCGGGGAGCTGTTTTTT.

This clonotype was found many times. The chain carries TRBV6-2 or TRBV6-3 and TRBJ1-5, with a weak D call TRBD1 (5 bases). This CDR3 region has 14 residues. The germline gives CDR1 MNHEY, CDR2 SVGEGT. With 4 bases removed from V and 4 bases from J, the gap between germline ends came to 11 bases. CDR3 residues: CASSFGDRNQPQHF. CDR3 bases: TGTGCCAGCAGTTTTGGGGACCGAAATCAGCCCCAGCATTTT.

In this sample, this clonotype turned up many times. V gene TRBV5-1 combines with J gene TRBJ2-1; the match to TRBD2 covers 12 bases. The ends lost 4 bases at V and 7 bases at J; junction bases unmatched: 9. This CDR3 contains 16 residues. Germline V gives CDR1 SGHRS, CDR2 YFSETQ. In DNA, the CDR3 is TGCGCCAGCAGCCCCTCTAGCGGGAGGGCCAGGAATGAGCAGTTCTTC. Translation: CASSPSSGRARNEQFF.